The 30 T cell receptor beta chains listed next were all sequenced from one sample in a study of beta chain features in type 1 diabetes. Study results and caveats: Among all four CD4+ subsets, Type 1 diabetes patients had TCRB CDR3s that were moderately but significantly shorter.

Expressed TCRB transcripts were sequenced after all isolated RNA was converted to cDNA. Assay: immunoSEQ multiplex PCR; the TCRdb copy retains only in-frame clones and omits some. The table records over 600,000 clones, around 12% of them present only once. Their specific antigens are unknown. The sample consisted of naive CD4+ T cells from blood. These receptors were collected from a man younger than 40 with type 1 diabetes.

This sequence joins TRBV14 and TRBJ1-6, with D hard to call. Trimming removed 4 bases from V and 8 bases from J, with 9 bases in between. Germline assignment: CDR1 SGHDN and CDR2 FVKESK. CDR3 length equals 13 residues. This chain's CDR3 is CASSLLTDSPLHF. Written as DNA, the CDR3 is TGTGCCAGCAGCCTCCTCACGGATTCACCCCTCCACTTT.

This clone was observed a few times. The CDR3 DNA reads TGTGCCAGCAGTTTAATCCCGGCCACAGATACGCAGTATTTT. Translating it yields CASSLIPATDTQYF. The chain joins TRBV27 to TRBJ2-3; no reliable D call. Germline CDR1 is MNHEY and CDR2 is SMNVEV (reference sequence). The ends were cut back, 2 bases at V and 2 bases at J, with 8 bases in the middle. The CDR3 contains 14 residues.

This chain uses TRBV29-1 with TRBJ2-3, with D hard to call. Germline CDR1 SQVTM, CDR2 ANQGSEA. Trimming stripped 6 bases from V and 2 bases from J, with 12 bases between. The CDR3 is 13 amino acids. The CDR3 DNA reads TGCAGCGTAGTAGGCCCTTTCACAGATACGCAGTATTTT. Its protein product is CSVVGPFTDTQYF.

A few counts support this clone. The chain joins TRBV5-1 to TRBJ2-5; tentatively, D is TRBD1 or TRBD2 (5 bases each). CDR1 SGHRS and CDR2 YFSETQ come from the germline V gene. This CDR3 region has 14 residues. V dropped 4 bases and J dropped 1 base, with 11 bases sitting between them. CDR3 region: CASSGPGRQETQYF. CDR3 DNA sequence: TGCGCCAGCAGCGGCCCGGGACGCCAAGAGACCCAGTACTTC.

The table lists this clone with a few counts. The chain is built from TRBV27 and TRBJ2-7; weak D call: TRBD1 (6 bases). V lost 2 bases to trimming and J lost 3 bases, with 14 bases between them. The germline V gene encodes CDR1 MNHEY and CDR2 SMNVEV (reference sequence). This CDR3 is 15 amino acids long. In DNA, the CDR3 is TGTGCCAGCAGTTTAAACGGACAGCTCTACTACGAGCAGTACTTC. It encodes CASSLNGQLYYEQYF.

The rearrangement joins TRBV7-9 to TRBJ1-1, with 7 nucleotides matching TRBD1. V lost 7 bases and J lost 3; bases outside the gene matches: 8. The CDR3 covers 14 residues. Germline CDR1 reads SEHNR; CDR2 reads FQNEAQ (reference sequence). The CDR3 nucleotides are TGTGCCAGCATCCGTACAGGGGCGGACACTGAAGCTTTCTTT. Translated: CASIRTGADTEAFF.

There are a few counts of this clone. The CDR3 DNA reads as TGTGCCAGCAGTGCAGGGTTCTATGGCTACACCTTC. Translating gives CASSAGFYGYTF. This chain uses TRBV25-1 with TRBJ1-2, with D maybe TRBD1 (5 bases). V lost 4 bases, J lost 4 bases, and 7 bases lay in between. The CDR3 contains 12 residues. Germline CDR1 and CDR2: MGHDK and SYGVNS.

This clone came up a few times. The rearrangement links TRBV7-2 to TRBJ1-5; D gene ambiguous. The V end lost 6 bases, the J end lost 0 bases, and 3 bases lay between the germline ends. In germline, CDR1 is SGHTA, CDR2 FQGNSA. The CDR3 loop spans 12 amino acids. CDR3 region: CASSNSNQPQHF. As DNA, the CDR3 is TGTGCCAGCAGTAATAGCAATCAGCCCCAGCATTTT.

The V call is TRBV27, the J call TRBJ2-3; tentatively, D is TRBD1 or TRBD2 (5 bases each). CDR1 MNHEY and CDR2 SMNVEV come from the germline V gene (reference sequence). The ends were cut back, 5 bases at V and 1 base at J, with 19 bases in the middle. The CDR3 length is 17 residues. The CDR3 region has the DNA TGTGCCAGCAGTCCCCCGGTGGGGGTCGTAGGCACAGATACGCAGTATTTT. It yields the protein CASSPPVGVVGTDTQYF.

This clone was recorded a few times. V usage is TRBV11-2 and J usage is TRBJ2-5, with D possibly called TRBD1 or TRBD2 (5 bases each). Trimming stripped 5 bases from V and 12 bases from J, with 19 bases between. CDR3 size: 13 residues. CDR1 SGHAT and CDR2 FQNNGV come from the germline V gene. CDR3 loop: CASSPREGVIKYF. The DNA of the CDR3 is TGTGCCAGCAGCCCGAGGGAAGGGGTAATAAAGTACTTC. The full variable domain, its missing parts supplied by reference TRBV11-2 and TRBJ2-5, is EAGVAQSPRYKIIEKRQSVAFWCNPISGHATLYWYQQILGQGPKLLIQFQNNGVVDDSQLPKDRFSAERLKGVDSTLKIQPAKLEDSAVYLCASSPREGVIKYFGPGTRLLVL.

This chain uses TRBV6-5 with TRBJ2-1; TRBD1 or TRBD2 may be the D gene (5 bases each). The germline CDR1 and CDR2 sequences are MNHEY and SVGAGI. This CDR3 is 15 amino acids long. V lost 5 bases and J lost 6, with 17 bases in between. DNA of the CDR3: TGTGCCAGCAGTAACCAGAGGGGAGAGGGCAATGAGCAGTTCTTC. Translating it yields CASSNQRGEGNEQFF.

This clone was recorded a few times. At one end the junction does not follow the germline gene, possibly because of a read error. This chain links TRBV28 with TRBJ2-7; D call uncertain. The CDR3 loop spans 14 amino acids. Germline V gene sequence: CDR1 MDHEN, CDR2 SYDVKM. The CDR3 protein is CANSAGGARYEQYF. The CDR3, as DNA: TGTGCCAACAGTGCTGGCGGAGCTAGGTACGAGCAGTACTTC.

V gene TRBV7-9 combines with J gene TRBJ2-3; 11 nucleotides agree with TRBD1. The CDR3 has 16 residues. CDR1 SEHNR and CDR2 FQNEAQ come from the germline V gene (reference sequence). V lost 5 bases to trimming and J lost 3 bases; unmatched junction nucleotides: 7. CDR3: CASSLGGTGGTDTQYF. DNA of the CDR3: TGTGCCAGCAGCCTCGGCGGGACAGGGGGGACAGATACGCAGTATTTT.

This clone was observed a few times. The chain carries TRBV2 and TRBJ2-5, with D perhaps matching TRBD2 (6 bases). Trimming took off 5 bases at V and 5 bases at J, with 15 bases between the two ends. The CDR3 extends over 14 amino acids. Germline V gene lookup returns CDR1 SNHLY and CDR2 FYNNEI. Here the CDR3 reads CASSSGSRSETQYF. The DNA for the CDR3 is TGTGCCAGCAGTTCCGGGAGCAGAAGCGAGACCCAGTACTTC.

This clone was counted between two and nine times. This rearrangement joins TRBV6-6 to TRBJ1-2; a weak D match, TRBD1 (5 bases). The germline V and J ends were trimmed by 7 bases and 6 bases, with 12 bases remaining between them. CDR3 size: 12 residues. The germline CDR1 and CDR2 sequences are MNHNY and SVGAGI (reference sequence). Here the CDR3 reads CASNPPGDGYTF. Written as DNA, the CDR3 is TGTGCCAGCAACCCACCGGGGGATGGCTACACCTTC.

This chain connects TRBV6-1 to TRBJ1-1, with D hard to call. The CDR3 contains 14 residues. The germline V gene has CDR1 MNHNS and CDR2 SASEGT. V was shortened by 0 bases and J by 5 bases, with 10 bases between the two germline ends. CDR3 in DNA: TGTGCCAGCAGTGAAGCGCATCGGAGAACTGAAGCTTTCTTT. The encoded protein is CASSEAHRRTEAFF.

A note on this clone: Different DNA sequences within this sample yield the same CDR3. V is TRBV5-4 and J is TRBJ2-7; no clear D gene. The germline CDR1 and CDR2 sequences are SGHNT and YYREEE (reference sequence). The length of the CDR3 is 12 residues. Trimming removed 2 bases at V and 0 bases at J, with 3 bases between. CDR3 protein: CASSFDSYEQYF. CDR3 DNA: TGTGCCAGCAGCTTCGACTCCTACGAGCAGTACTTC. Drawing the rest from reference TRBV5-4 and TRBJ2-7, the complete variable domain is ETGVTQSPTHLIKTRGQQVTLRCSSQSGHNTVSWYQQALGQGPQFIFQYYREEENGRGNFPPRFSGLQFPNYSSELNVNALELDDSALYLCASSFDSYEQYFGPGTRLTVT.

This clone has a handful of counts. The CDR3 reads CASSLRMGEQPQHF. CDR3 coding DNA: TGTGCCAGCAGTTTGCGTATGGGGGAACAGCCCCAGCATTTT. This chain links TRBV6-5 with TRBJ1-5, with D tentatively TRBD1 (5 bases). This CDR3 has 14 residues. V shed 4 bases and J shed 7 bases, with 14 bases lying between them. Germline V gene data show CDR1 as MNHEY and CDR2 as SVGAGI.

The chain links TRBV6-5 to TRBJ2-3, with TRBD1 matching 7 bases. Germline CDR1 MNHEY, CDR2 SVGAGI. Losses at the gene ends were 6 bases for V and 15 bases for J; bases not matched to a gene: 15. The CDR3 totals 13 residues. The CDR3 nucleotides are TGTGCCAGCAGCCATTCGACGGGACAGCCCGTCTATTTT. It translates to CASSHSTGQPVYF.

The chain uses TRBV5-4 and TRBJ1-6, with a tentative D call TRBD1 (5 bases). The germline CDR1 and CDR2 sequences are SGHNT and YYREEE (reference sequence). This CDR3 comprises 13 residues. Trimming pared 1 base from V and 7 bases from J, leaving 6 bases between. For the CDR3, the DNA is TGTGCCAGCAGCTTGCAGGGCAATTCACCCCTCCACTTT. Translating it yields CASSLQGNSPLHF. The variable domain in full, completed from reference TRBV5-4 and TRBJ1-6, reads ETGVTQSPTHLIKTRGQQVTLRCSSQSGHNTVSWYQQALGQGPQFIFQYYREEENGRGNFPPRFSGLQFPNYSSELNVNALELDDSALYLCASSLQGNSPLHFGNGTRLTVT.

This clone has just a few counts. CDR3: CASSPDSGYYSNQPQHF. Here the CDR3 DNA reads TGTGCCAGCAGCCCCGACAGTGGGTACTATAGCAATCAGCCCCAGCATTTT. V and J are TRBV9 and TRBJ1-5; D perhaps matches TRBD1 (5 bases). Trimming removed 4 bases at V and 0 bases at J, with 17 bases between. Germline V gene sequence: CDR1 SGDLS, CDR2 YYNGEE. CDR3 length equals 17 residues.

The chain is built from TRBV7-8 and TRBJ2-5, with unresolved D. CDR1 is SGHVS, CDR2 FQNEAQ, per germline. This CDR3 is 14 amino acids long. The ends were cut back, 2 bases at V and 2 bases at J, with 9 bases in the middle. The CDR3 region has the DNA TGTGCCAGCAGCTTAAGGCAGCGACAAGAGACCCAGTACTTC. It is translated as CASSLRQRQETQYF.

CDR3 sequence: CASSLEGRGVLETQYF. The CDR3 DNA is TGTGCCAGCAGCTTAGAGGGGCGGGGGGTCTTAGAGACCCAGTACTTC. The chain has TRBV7-2 and TRBJ2-5; 8 nucleotides agree with TRBD2. V was pared by 1 base and J by 4 bases, with 8 bases of the junction left unmatched. CDR3 length: 16 residues. Germline V gene lookup returns CDR1 SGHTA and CDR2 FQGNSA. Full variable domain (missing parts from reference TRBV7-2 and TRBJ2-5): GAGVSQSPSNKVTEKGKDVELRCDPISGHTALYWYRQSLGQGLEFLIYFQGNSAPDKSGLPSDRFSAERTGGSVSTLTIQRTQQEDSAVYLCASSLEGRGVLETQYFGPGTRLLVL.

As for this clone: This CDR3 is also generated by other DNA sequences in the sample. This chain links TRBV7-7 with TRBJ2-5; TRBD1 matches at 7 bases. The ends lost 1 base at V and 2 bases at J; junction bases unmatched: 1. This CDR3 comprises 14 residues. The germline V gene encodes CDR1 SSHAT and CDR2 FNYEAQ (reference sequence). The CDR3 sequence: CASSLVGQQETQYF. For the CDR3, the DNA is TGTGCCAGCAGCTTAGTGGGACAGCAAGAGACCCAGTACTTC.

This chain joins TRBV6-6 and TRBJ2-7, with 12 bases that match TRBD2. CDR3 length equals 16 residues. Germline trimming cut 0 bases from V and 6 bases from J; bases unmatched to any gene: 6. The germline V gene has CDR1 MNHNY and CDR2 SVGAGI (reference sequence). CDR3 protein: CASSYSGGLAGTEQYF. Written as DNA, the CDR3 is TGTGCCAGCAGTTACTCCGGCGGACTAGCGGGAACCGAGCAGTACTTC.

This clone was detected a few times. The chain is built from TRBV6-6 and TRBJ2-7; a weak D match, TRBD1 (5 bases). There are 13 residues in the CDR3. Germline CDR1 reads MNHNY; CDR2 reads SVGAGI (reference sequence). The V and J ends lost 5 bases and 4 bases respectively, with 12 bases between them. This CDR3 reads CASSVREGYEQYF. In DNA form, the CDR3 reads TGTGCCAGCAGTGTCAGGGAAGGGTACGAGCAGTACTTC.

DNA of the CDR3: TGTGCCAGTAGTATCTCGGCATCCACAGATACGCAGTATTTT. It codes for CASSISASTDTQYF. V usage is TRBV19 and J usage is TRBJ2-3; no clear D. V lost 3 bases to trimming and J lost 2 bases, with 9 bases between them. The germline V gene encodes CDR1 LNHDA and CDR2 SQIVND (reference sequence). The CDR3 extends over 14 amino acids.

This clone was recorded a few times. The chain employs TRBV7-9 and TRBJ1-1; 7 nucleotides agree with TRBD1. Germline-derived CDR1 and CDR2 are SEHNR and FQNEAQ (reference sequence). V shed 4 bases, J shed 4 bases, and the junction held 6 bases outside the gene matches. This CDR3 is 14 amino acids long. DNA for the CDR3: TGTGCCAGCAGCTCAGACAGGGTCGGCACTGAAGCTTTCTTT. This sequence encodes CASSSDRVGTEAFF.

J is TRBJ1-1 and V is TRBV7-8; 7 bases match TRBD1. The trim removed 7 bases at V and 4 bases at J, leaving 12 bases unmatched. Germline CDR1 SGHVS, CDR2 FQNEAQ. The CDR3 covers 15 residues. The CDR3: CASTPIGRGSTEAFF. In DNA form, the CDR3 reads TGTGCCAGCACCCCCATTGGCAGGGGGTCCACTGAAGCTTTCTTT.

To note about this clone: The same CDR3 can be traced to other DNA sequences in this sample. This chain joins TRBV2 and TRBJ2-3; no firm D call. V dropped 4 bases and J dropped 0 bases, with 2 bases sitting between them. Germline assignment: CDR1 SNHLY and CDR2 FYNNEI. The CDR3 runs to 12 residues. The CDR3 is CASSVSTDTQYF. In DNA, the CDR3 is TGTGCCAGCAGTGTAAGCACAGATACGCAGTATTTT.